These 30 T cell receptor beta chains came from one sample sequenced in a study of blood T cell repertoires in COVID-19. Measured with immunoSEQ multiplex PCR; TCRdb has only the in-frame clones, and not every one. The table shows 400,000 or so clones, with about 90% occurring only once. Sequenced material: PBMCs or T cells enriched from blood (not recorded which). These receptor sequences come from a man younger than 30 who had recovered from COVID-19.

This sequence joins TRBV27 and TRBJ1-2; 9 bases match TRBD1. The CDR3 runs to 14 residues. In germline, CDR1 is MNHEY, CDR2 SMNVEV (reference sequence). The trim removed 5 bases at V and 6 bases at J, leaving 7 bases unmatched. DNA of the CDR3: TGTGCCAGCAGTGGGGTCGACAGGGGGAATGGCTACACCTTC. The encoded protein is CASSGVDRGNGYTF.

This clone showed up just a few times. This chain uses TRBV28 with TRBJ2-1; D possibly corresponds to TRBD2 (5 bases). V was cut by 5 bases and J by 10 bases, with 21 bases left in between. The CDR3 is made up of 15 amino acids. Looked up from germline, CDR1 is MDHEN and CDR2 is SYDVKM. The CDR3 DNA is TGTGCCAGCAGTCGCCTGGGAGCCGTCATCAGGGAGCAGTTCTTC. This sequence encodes CASSRLGAVIREQFF.

The CDR3 coding sequence is TGTGCTAGTGGTTTGACGAGCAAAACTAGCGGGATGACAGATACGCAGTATTTT. Amino acids: CASGLTSKTSGMTDTQYF. The chain couples TRBV12-5 to TRBJ2-3, with 10 bases fitting TRBD2. V lost 2 bases to trimming and J lost 3 bases; unmatched junction nucleotides: 11. CDR1 LGHNT and CDR2 FRNRAP come from the germline V gene. The CDR3 contains 18 residues.

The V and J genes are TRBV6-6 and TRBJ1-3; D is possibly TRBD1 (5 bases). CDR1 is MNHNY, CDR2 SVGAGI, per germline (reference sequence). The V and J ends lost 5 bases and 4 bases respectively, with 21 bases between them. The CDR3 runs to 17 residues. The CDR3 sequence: CASSPAGPGLPGNTIYF. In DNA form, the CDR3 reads TGTGCCAGCAGTCCCGCGGGACCTGGACTCCCGGGAAACACCATATATTTT.

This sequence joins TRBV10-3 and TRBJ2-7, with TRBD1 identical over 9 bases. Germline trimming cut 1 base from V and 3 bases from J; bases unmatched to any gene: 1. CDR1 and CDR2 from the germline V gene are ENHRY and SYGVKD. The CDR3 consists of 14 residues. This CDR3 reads CAISEWDRDYEQYF. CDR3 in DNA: TGTGCCATCAGTGAGTGGGACAGGGACTACGAGCAGTACTTC.

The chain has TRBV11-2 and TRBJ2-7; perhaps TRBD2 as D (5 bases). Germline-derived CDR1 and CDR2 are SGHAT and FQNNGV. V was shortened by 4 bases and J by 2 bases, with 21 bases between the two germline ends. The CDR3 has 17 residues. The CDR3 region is CASSYPTPPAVPYEQYF. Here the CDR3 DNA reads TGTGCCAGCAGCTATCCCACCCCTCCAGCGGTCCCCTACGAGCAGTACTTC.

As DNA, the CDR3 is TGTGCCGCTTTCCGGGACAGTGGAAACACCATATATTTT. Translated: CAAFRDSGNTIYF. V is TRBV30 and J is TRBJ1-3; 7 nucleotides align to TRBD1. Germline values: CDR1 GTSNPN, CDR2 SVGIG (reference sequence). Trimming at V came to 8 bases and at J to 3 bases, leaving 7 bases not matched to a gene. The CDR3 covers 13 residues.

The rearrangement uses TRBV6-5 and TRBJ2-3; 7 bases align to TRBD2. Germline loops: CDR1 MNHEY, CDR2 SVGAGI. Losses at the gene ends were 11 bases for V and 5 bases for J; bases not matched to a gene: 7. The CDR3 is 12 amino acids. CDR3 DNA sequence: TGTGCCTCTGGGAGGGCCCGAGATACGCAGTATTTT. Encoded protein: CASGRARDTQYF.

The CDR3 DNA reads TGTGCCAGCACGGCTAGCGGGAGCATAAGTGACGAGCAGTACTTC. This encodes CASTASGSISDEQYF. The rearrangement links TRBV2 to TRBJ2-7; 10 nucleotides line up with TRBD2. V shed 7 bases, J shed 5 bases, and the junction held 11 bases outside the gene matches. This CDR3 comprises 15 residues. CDR1 SNHLY and CDR2 FYNNEI come from the germline V gene.

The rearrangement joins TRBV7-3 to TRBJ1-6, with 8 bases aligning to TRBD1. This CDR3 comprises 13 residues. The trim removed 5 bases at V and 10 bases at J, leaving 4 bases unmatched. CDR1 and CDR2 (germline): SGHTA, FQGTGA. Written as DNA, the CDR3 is TGTGCCAGCAGCACAGACAGGGGATCACCCCTCCACTTT. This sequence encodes CASSTDRGSPLHF. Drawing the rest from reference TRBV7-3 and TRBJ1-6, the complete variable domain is GAGVSQTPSNKVTEKGKYVELRCDPISGHTALYWYRQSLGQGPEFLIYFQGTGAADDSGLPNDRFFAVRPEGSVSTLKIQRTERGDSAVYLCASSTDRGSPLHFGNGTRLTVT.

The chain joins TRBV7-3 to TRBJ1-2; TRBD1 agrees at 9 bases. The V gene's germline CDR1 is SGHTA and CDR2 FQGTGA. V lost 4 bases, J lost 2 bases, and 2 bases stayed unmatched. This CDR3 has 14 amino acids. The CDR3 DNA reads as TGTGCCAGCAGCTCAGGGACAGGGAACTATGGCTACACCTTC. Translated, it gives CASSSGTGNYGYTF. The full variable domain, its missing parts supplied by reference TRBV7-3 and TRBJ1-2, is GAGVSQTPSNKVTEKGKYVELRCDPISGHTALYWYRQSLGQGPEFLIYFQGTGAADDSGLPNDRFFAVRPEGSVSTLKIQRTERGDSAVYLCASSSGTGNYGYTFGSGTRLTVV.

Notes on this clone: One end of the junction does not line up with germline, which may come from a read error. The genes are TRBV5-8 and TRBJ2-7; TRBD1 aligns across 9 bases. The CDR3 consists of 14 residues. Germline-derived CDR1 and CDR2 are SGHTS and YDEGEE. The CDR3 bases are TGTGCCAGCAGCTACGACAGGGGGATCTACGGGCAGTACTTC. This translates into CASSYDRGIYGQYF.

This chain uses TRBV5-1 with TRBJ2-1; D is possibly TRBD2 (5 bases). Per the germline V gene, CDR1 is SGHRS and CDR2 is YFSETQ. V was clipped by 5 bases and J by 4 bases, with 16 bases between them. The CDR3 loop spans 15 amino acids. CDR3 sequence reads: CASRPEVVGYNEQFF. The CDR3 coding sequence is TGCGCCAGCAGACCGGAGGTCGTAGGGTACAATGAGCAGTTCTTC.

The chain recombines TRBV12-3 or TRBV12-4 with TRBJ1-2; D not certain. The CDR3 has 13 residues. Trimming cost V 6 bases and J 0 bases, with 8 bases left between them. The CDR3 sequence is CASSPMSNYGYTF. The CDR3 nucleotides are TGTGCCAGCAGCCCCATGTCTAACTATGGCTACACCTTC.

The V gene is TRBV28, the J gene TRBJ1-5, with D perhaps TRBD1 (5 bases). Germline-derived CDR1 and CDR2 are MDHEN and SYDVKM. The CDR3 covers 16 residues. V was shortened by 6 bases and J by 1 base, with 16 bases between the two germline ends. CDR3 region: CASRIRQPGSNQPQHF. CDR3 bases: TGTGCCAGCAGGATCCGACAGCCAGGGAGCAATCAGCCCCAGCATTTT. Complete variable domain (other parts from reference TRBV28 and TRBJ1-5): DVKVTQSSRYLVKRTGEKVFLECVQDMDHENMFWYRQDPGLGLRLIYFSYDVKMKEKGDIPEGYSVSREKKERFSLILESASTNQTSMYLCASRIRQPGSNQPQHFGDGTRLSIL.

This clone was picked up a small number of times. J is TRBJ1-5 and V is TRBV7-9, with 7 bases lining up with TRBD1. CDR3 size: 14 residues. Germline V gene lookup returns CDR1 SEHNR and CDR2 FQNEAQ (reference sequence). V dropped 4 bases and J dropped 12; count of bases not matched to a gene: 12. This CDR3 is CASSSDRANPVQHF. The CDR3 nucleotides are TGTGCCAGCAGCTCCGACAGGGCCAATCCGGTCCAGCATTTT.

The CDR3 loop reads CASNEGGGEETQYF. CDR3 DNA: TGTGCCAGCAACGAAGGGGGGGGAGAAGAGACCCAGTACTTC. The chain joins TRBV2 to TRBJ2-5, with D maybe TRBD2 (7 bases). Per germline, CDR1 SNHLY and CDR2 FYNNEI. Trimming left V 7 bases short and J 3 bases short, with 15 bases between. CDR3 length: 14 amino acids.

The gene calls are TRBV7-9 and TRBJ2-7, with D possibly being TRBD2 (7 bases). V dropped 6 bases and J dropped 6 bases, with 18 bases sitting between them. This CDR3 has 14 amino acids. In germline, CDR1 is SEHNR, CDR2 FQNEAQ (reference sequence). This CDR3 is CASSPWGGIREQYF. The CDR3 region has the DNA TGTGCCAGCAGTCCATGGGGGGGCATCCGCGAGCAGTACTTC.

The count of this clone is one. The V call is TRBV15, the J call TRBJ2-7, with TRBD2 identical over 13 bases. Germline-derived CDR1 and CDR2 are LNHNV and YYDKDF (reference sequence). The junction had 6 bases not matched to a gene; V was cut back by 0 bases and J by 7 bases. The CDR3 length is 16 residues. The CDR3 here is CATSRELAGGPSEQYF. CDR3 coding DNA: TGTGCCACCAGCAGAGAACTAGCGGGAGGGCCCTCGGAGCAGTACTTC.

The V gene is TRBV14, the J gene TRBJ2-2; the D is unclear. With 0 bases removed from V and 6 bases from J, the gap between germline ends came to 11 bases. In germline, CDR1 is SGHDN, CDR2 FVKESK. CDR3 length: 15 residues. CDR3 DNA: TGTGCCAGCAGCCAAGATCTTCCGGGTGCCGGGGAGCTGTTTTTT. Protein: CASSQDLPGAGELFF.

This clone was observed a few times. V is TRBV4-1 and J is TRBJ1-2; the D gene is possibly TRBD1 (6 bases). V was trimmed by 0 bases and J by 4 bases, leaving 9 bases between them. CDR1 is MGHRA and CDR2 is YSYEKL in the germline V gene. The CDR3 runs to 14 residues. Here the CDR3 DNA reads TGCGCCAGCAGCCAAGAACAGGGACCCTATGGCTACACCTTC. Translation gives CASSQEQGPYGYTF.

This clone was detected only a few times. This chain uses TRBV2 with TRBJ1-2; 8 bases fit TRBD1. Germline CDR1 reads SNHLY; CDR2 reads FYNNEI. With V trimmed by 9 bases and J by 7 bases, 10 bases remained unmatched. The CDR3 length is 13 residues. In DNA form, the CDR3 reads TGTGCCAGTTCCCCGGACAGGGTGGGTGGCTACACCTTC. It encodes CASSPDRVGGYTF.

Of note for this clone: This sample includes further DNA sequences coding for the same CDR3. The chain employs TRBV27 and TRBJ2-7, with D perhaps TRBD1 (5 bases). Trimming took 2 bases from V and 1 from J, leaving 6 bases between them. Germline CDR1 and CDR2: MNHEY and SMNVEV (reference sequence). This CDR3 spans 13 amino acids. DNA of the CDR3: TGTGCCAGCAGTTTACAGGGTTCCTACGAGCAGTACTTC. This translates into CASSLQGSYEQYF.

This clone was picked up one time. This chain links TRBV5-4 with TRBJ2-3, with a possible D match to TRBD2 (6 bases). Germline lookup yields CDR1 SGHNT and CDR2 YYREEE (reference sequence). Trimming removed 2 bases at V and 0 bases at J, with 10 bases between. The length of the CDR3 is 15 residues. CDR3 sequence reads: CASSFGGTSTDTQYF. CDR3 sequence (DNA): TGTGCCAGCAGCTTTGGGGGGACTAGCACAGATACGCAGTATTTT.

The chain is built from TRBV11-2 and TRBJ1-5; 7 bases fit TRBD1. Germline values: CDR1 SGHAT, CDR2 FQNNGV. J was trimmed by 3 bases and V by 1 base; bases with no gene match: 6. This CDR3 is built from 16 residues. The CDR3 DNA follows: TGTGCCAGCAGCTTAGCCGGGACAGCGCTCAATCAGCCCCAGCATTTT. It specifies CASSLAGTALNQPQHF.

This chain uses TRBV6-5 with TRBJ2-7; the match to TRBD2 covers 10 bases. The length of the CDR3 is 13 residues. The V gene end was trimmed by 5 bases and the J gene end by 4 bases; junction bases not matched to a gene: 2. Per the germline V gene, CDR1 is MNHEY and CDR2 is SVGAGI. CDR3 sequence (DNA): TGTGCCAGCAGTCCTAGCGGGAGATACGAGCAGTACTTC. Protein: CASSPSGRYEQYF.

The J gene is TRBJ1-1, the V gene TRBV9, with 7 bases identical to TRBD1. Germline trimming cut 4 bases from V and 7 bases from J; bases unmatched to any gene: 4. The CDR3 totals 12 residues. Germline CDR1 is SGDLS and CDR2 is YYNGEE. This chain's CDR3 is CASSSRQGEAFF. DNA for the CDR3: TGTGCCAGCAGCTCGCGACAGGGTGAAGCTTTCTTT.

The CDR3 is CASSLRTATNEKLFF. DNA for the CDR3: TGTGCCAGCAGCCTGAGGACAGCAACTAATGAAAAACTGTTTTTT. The V gene is TRBV3-1 (or the pseudogene TRBV3-2), the J gene TRBJ1-4; D possibly corresponds to TRBD1 (6 bases). The length of the CDR3 is 15 residues. V gave up 4 bases and J gave up 0 bases, with 9 bases separating them. Germline V gene data show CDR1 as LGHDT and CDR2 as YNNKEL (reference sequence).

The CDR3 coding sequence is TGTGCCAGCAGTTACAGGGGTGGTAATTCACCCCTCCACTTT. Translation: CASSYRGGNSPLHF. The V call is TRBV27, the J call TRBJ1-6, with TRBD1 identical over 7 bases. The CDR3 covers 14 residues. Germline loops: CDR1 MNHEY, CDR2 SMNVEV (reference sequence). V shed 4 bases, J shed 6 bases, and the junction held 3 bases outside the gene matches.

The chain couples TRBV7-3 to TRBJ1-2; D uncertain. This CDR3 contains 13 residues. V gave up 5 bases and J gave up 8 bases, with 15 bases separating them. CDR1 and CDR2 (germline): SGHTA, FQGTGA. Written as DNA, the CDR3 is TGTGCCAGCAGCGAGGACTCTACTGGGGGCTACACCTTC. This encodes CASSEDSTGGYTF.